The clone carrying this T cell receptor (beta chain) was detected a few times. This entry is derived from a study of graft-versus-host responses after intestinal transplantation. This CDR3 is built from 18 residues. With 3 bases clipped from V and 1 base from J, the junction kept 7 bases outside the gene matches. Germline V gene sequence: CDR1 SGHRS, CDR2 YFSETQ. Upon completion of the reaction, proliferating CFSE-low responders, both CD3+CD4+ and CD3+CD8+, were sorted. General study points: Among recipient marrow samples, GvH clones were found; some appeared first in ileum or blood.

Generated by immunoSEQ multiplex PCR, the TCRdb table keeps only in-frame clones and is missing some. This sample has some 19,000 clones; about a third occur once, and the top ten carry roughly 2%. The sequence was collected from a human patient who was an organ donor for intestinal transplantation. V usage is TRBV5-1 and J usage is TRBJ2-3, with 14 bases identical to TRBD2. The source was alloreactive CD4+ T cells from a mixed lymphocyte reaction culture, collected before transplantation. Regarding subset: CFSE-low proliferating T cells sorted from approximately six-day pre-transplant mixed lymphocyte reaction (GvH or HvG direction). Written as DNA, the CDR3 is TGCGCCAGCAGCTCTATGACTAGCGGGAGGGCCGGCACAGATACGCAGTATTTT. Translated: CASSSMTSGRAGTDTQYF.